The source of this T cell receptor (beta chain) is a study of T-cell reconstitution after alpha-beta-depleted transplantation in children. The CDR3 totals 18 residues. Germline CDR1 reads DFQATT; CDR2 reads SNEGSKA (reference sequence). Trimming at V came to 5 bases and at J to 8 bases, leaving 17 bases not matched to a gene. This clonotype was counted between two and nine times. TCRbeta library preparation incorporated unique molecular identifiers. TCRdb re-analysed the PCR reads in MiXCR, keeping a single row per CDR3 protein. This sample yields about 500,000 distinct CDR3 sequences, of which about 33% are seen a single time; around 2.4% belongs to the top ten.

J is TRBJ2-3 and V is TRBV20-1; 15 bases are shared with TRBD2. Sequenced here: PBMCs from the stem cell graft donor, sampled from the stem cell graft. The receptor comes from a human donor who donated a stem cell graft to a child with aplastic anemia. CDR3 sequence reads: CSAPFVGTSGRRAVTQYF. CDR3 coding DNA: TGCAGTGCTCCCTTCGTGGGGACTAGCGGGAGGCGGGCAGTTACGCAGTATTTT.